What follows are 29 T cell receptor beta chains derived from one specimen sequenced in a study of vaccination effects on CD4 cells after COVID-19. The antigens for these receptors are not known. Prior to sequencing, the ViraFEST assay stimulated PBMC with viral peptide pools, which expanded the antigen-specific CD4+ T cells. Subsequent to 10 days of culture, CD4+ T cells were isolated. According to the study, vaccine recipients showed no prior SARS-CoV-2 infection and negative nucleocapsid antibodies. Produced via immunoSEQ multiplex PCR; TCRdb's table is partial and in-frame only. The sample has 70,000 or so clones, approximately 75% seen once. The sample was CD4+ T cells from PBMCs cultured with HCoV-NL63 spike peptides, taken before COVID-19 vaccination. The receptors were gathered from a human donor who received a COVID-19 vaccine.

This sequence joins TRBV5-1 and TRBJ1-1; D ambiguous. Germline CDR1 SGHRS, CDR2 YFSETQ. Trimming took off 4 bases at V and 1 base at J, with 14 bases between the two ends. The CDR3 contains 15 residues. The CDR3 sequence: CASSADGRGNTEAFF. The CDR3 DNA follows: TGCGCCAGCAGCGCGGACGGGAGAGGGAACACTGAAGCTTTCTTT.

This chain joins TRBV6-5 and TRBJ2-7; D call uncertain. Germline loops: CDR1 MNHEY, CDR2 SVGAGI. The CDR3 has 14 amino acids. The V end was cut by 6 bases, the J end by 0 bases, with 12 bases between. CDR3 sequence: CASSAQILSYEQYV. Here the CDR3 DNA reads TGTGCCAGCAGCGCACAGATTCTCTCCTACGAGCAGTACGTC.

The CDR3 reads CASSYRTDYNEQFF. CDR3 DNA: TGTGCCAGCAGCTACCGGACAGACTACAATGAGCAGTTCTTC. This chain links TRBV7-8 with TRBJ2-1; tentative D call: TRBD1 (6 bases). Trimming removed 4 bases at V and 3 bases at J, with 10 bases between. From germline, CDR1 is SGHVS and CDR2 FQNEAQ. The CDR3 is made up of 14 amino acids.

The gene calls are TRBV6-2 or TRBV6-3 and TRBJ2-7; 14 nucleotides line up with TRBD2. The trim removed 2 bases at V and 2 bases at J, leaving 8 bases unmatched. The germline CDR1 and CDR2 sequences are MNHEY and SVGEGT. The CDR3 covers 18 residues. The CDR3 region has the DNA TGTGCCAGCAGTTACAACCTCCTGACTAGCGGGGGGGCCTACGAGCAGTACGTC. It is translated as CASSYNLLTSGGAYEQYV.

V and J are TRBV5-1 and TRBJ1-2; no clear D gene. The ends were cut back, 3 bases at V and 5 bases at J, with 20 bases in the middle. Per germline, CDR1 SGHRS and CDR2 YFSETQ. The CDR3 runs to 16 residues. The CDR3 protein is CASSSEPPRSDYGYTF. The CDR3, as DNA: TGCGCCAGCAGCTCGGAACCGCCGAGGTCCGATTATGGCTACACCTTC.

The table lists this clone with a few counts. This chain joins TRBV5-8 and TRBJ2-2; D may be TRBD2 (5 bases). CDR1 SGHTS and CDR2 YDEGEE come from the germline V gene. Trimming took 1 base from V and 1 from J, leaving 17 bases between them. The length of the CDR3 is 18 residues. In nucleotides, the CDR3 is TGTGCCAGCAGCTTGTTCCCATTAGCGTACCGGAACACCGGGGAGCTGTTTTTT. Translation gives CASSLFPLAYRNTGELFF.

The chain carries TRBV5-1 and TRBJ1-4; the match to TRBD1 covers 8 bases. Germline V gene data show CDR1 as SGHRS and CDR2 as YFSETQ. The CDR3 extends over 16 amino acids. V lost 2 bases, J lost 5 bases, and 8 bases stayed unmatched. CDR3 nucleotide sequence: TGCGCCAGCAGCTTCGCAGGGGGCAGGGGGAATGAAAAACTGTTTTTT. Its protein is CASSFAGGRGNEKLFF.

The rearrangement joins TRBV7-2 to TRBJ1-2, with 8 positions matching TRBD1. The CDR3 length is 14 residues. CDR1 and CDR2 (germline): SGHTA, FQGNSA. The V and J ends lost 5 bases and 4 bases, in that order; junction bases with no gene match: 6. This CDR3 reads CASSARDRLYGYTF. The CDR3 bases are TGTGCCAGCAGCGCCCGGGACAGGCTCTATGGCTACACCTTC.

The CDR3 DNA follows: TGTGCCAGCAGCCACGACGGGGGGGAGGTAACTAATGAAAAACTGTTTTTT. Translation gives CASSHDGGEVTNEKLFF. The chain couples TRBV9 to TRBJ1-4, with D perhaps matching TRBD1 (5 bases). Trimming removed 4 bases from V and 1 base from J, with 17 bases in between. Germline V gene data show CDR1 as SGDLS and CDR2 as YYNGEE. The CDR3 totals 17 residues.

V usage is TRBV12-5 and J usage is TRBJ1-1; D is perhaps TRBD1 (6 bases). Trimming cost V 0 bases and J 3 bases, with 14 bases left between them. Per germline, CDR1 LGHNT and CDR2 FRNRAP. The CDR3 extends over 16 amino acids. CDR3 in amino acids: CASGLVAGDGHTEAFF. The CDR3, as DNA: TGTGCTAGTGGTTTGGTGGCAGGGGACGGCCACACTGAAGCTTTCTTT.

The rearrangement uses TRBV21-1 and TRBJ1-5; the tabulated D call, TRBD1, remains unverified against the DNA. TRBV21-1 is annotated as a pseudogene. This CDR3 spans 13 amino acids. CDR3 sequence reads: CASSYNSNQPQHF. The CDR3 DNA follows: TGTGCCAGCAGCTACAATAGCAATCAGCCCCAGCATTTT.

The chain uses TRBV10-1 and TRBJ1-2; maybe TRBD1 (5 bases). CDR3 size: 14 residues. From germline, CDR1 is WNHNN and CDR2 SYGVQD (reference sequence). Between the trimmed V and J ends, which lost 8 bases and 3 bases, there was a span of 16 bases. The CDR3 bases are TGCGCCAGCGAATTGGACGGGACCCACTATGGCTACACCTTC. As protein: CASELDGTHYGYTF.

V usage is TRBV19 and J usage is TRBJ2-3; 9 positions match TRBD1. Germline CDR1 and CDR2: LNHDA and SQIVND (reference sequence). V dropped 4 bases and J dropped 5; count of bases not matched to a gene: 13. CDR3 length: 17 residues. In nucleotides, the CDR3 is TGTGCCAGTAGTAGGGGGACAGGGACCGTTTCGCGAGATACGCAGTATTTT. This gives the protein CASSRGTGTVSRDTQYF.

The chain is built from TRBV24-1 and TRBJ2-5; TRBD1 agrees at 9 bases. The CDR3 runs 20 residues. After removal of 5 bases from V and 4 bases from J, the junction contained 22 bases not matched to a gene. CDR1 and CDR2 (germline): KGHDR, SFDVKD. The CDR3 sequence is CATSGGKGDRGRVRRETQYF. CDR3 sequence (DNA): TGTGCCACCAGTGGGGGTAAAGGAGACAGGGGGAGGGTAAGGCGAGAGACCCAGTACTTC.

CDR3 DNA sequence: TGTGCCAGCAGCCCCCGGGACAGGACTAACTATGGCTACACCTTC. This sequence encodes CASSPRDRTNYGYTF. V and J are TRBV11-1 and TRBJ1-2, with 8 nucleotides matching TRBD1. CDR1 SGHAT and CDR2 FQDESV come from the germline V gene (reference sequence). J gave up 0 bases and V 5 bases, and 5 bases lay outside the gene matches. CDR3 length: 15 amino acids.

The V call is TRBV7-6, the J call TRBJ2-5; D gene unclear. The V end was cut by 2 bases, the J end by 3 bases, with 10 bases between. The CDR3 is 14 residues long. Germline V CDR1 and CDR2: SGHVS, FNYEAQ. CDR3 DNA sequence: TGTGCCAGCAGCTTATTAGTGGGAAAAGAGACCCAGTACTTC. Its translation: CASSLLVGKETQYF.

Comments on this clone: It is unclear where the CDR3 begins or ends on the DNA, so no DNA is shown, and the CDR3 is as TCRdb lists it. The rearrangement joins TRBV21-1 to TRBJ1-1; the table's TRBD1 call for D was not verified on the DNA. TRBV21-1 constitutes a pseudogene. Ends included, the CDR3 has 15 residues. The CDR3 sequence: CASSKVAGGNTEAFF.

This clone showed up just a few times. The rearrangement uses TRBV3-1 (or the pseudogene TRBV3-2) and TRBJ2-5; D unclear. Germline V lookup: CDR1 LGHDT, CDR2 YNNKEL (reference sequence). V lost 4 bases, J lost 4 bases, and 16 bases lay in between. This CDR3 spans 15 amino acids. CDR3 loop: CASSPSSPRRETQYF. CDR3 coding DNA: TGTGCCAGCAGCCCGAGCTCACCTCGCAGAGAGACCCAGTACTTC.

The CDR3 sequence: CASSGRRGGDEQFF. The CDR3 DNA reads as TGTGCCAGTAGTGGACGTAGGGGGGGGGATGAGCAGTTCTTC. The chain employs TRBV19 and TRBJ2-1, with TRBD2 as a possible D gene (7 bases). CDR3 length: 14 residues. Germline V lookup: CDR1 LNHDA, CDR2 SQIVND (reference sequence). The V gene lost 5 bases and the J gene lost 8 bases, with 16 bases spanning the gap.

The V and J genes are TRBV19 and TRBJ1-2; D is unresolved. This CDR3 spans 15 amino acids. In germline, CDR1 is LNHDA, CDR2 SQIVND (reference sequence). Trimming stripped 3 bases from V and 2 bases from J, with 13 bases between. CDR3: CASSIWGDRNYGYTF. Written as DNA, the CDR3 is TGTGCCAGTAGTATCTGGGGAGATCGAAACTATGGCTACACCTTC.

J is TRBJ2-1 and V is TRBV7-3; D unresolved. The CDR3 is 14 amino acids. Germline CDR1 SGHTA, CDR2 FQGTGA. Trimming took 5 bases from V and 5 from J, leaving 13 bases between them. The CDR3: CASSPMAANNEQFF. The DNA for the CDR3 is TGTGCCAGCAGCCCCATGGCAGCAAACAATGAGCAGTTCTTC. Based on the CDR3 plus reference TRBV7-3 and TRBJ2-1, the full variable domain is GAGVSQTPSNKVTEKGKYVELRCDPISGHTALYWYRQSLGQGPEFLIYFQGTGAADDSGLPNDRFFAVRPEGSVSTLKIQRTERGDSAVYLCASSPMAANNEQFFGPGTRLTVL.

This chain connects TRBV30 to TRBJ1-4, with D possibly being TRBD1 (5 bases). The CDR3 runs 18 residues. From germline, CDR1 is GTSNPN and CDR2 SVGIG (reference sequence). The V end was cut by 1 base, the J end by 5 bases, with 23 bases between. The DNA of the CDR3 is TGTGCCTGGAGTGGACACCGGGACCAATACCTGAAGAATGAAAAACTGTTTTTT. Encoded protein: CAWSGHRDQYLKNEKLFF.

The chain recombines TRBV24-1 with TRBJ2-3; possibly TRBD1 for D (5 bases). Per the germline V gene, CDR1 is KGHDR and CDR2 is SFDVKD. V was pared by 5 bases and J by 2 bases, with 10 bases between. The CDR3 sequence is 14 residues long. The CDR3 DNA reads TGTGCCACCAGTGTGGGGCGAAACACAGATACGCAGTATTTT. Protein sequence: CATSVGRNTDTQYF.

V gene TRBV7-6 combines with J gene TRBJ1-2, with a tentative D call TRBD1 (5 bases). The CDR3 has 15 residues. The V end was cut by 4 bases, the J end by 6 bases, with 18 bases between. Looked up from germline, CDR1 is SGHVS and CDR2 is FNYEAQ. CDR3 amino acids: CASSSSASGGNGYTF. CDR3 coding DNA: TGTGCCAGCAGCTCATCGGCCTCCGGGGGTAATGGCTACACCTTC.

The rearrangement links TRBV4-3 to TRBJ1-1, with 7 bases matching TRBD1. Trimming at V came to 0 bases and at J to 1 base, leaving 5 bases not matched to a gene. This CDR3 contains 16 residues. From germline, CDR1 is LGHNA and CDR2 YSLEER. The CDR3 loop reads CASSQDFHRGNTEAFF. CDR3 nucleotide sequence: TGCGCCAGCAGCCAAGATTTCCACAGGGGGAACACTGAAGCTTTCTTT.

V gene TRBV6-5 combines with J gene TRBJ1-4; possibly TRBD1 for D (6 bases). This CDR3 has 14 residues. Germline CDR1 reads MNHEY; CDR2 reads SVGAGI. V was cut by 6 bases and J by 4 bases, with 12 bases left in between. The CDR3 DNA reads as TGTGCCAGCAGCGCACTACAGGGTAATGAAAAACTGTTTTTT. As protein: CASSALQGNEKLFF.

The chain recombines TRBV7-2 with TRBJ1-2, with 8 positions matching TRBD1. Unmatched junction bases numbered 10, after V lost 5 bases and J lost 5 bases. The CDR3 length is 15 residues. Germline V gene sequence: CDR1 SGHTA, CDR2 FQGNSA. In DNA, the CDR3 is TGTGCCAGCAGCCGGACAGGGCAGACTACGTATGGCTACACCTTC. Its translation is CASSRTGQTTYGYTF.

This rearrangement joins TRBV3-1 (or the pseudogene TRBV3-2) to TRBJ1-3, with a weak D call TRBD1 (5 bases). There are 14 residues in the CDR3. V was clipped by 1 base and J by 2 bases, with 6 bases between them. Per the germline V gene, CDR1 is LGHDT and CDR2 is YNNKEL (reference sequence). CDR3 in amino acids: CASSQGGTGNTIYF. As DNA, the CDR3 is TGTGCCAGCAGCCAAGGGGGGACTGGAAACACCATATATTTT.

The J gene is TRBJ2-1, the V gene TRBV6-6, with no clear D. This CDR3 has 15 amino acids. The V end lost 3 bases, the J end lost 0 bases, and 9 bases lay between the germline ends. Looked up from germline, CDR1 is MNHNY and CDR2 is SVGAGI (reference sequence). CDR3 sequence reads: CASSYGGSSYNEQFF. The CDR3 DNA reads TGTGCCAGCAGTTATGGCGGTAGCTCCTACAATGAGCAGTTCTTC.